A selection of T cell receptor beta chains follows, all from one sample in a study of blood T cell repertoires in COVID-19. Sequenced by immunoSEQ multiplex PCR; TCRdb stores in-frame clones only, minus some. The sample has about 59,000 clones, roughly 89% seen once. The sequenced sample consisted of peripheral blood. These receptors came from a human donor in a cohort sampled during active COVID-19. The CDR3 runs from the conserved cysteine through the conserved F or W. Fields, in order: CDR3 DNA, CDR3 protein, clone size, J gene, CDR3 length, D gene, V gene. D genes are given only for firm matches. Only some rows state a clone size, as once, few, many or a class for expanded clones.

CDR3 DNA: TGTGCCAGCAGCTTAGCGCAGGGACAGCCCTTCGAGCAGTACTTC
CDR3 protein: CASSLAQGQPFEQYF
clone size: NA
J gene: TRBJ2-7
CDR3 length: 15
D gene: TRBD1
V gene: TRBV7-9

CDR3 DNA: TGTGCCAGCAGCCAGGGGTTGAGCACTGAAGCTTTCTTT
CDR3 protein: CASSQGLSTEAFF
clone size: NA
J gene: TRBJ1-1
CDR3 length: 13
D gene: NA
V gene: TRBV5-4

CDR3 DNA: TGTGCCAGCAGCTTATTGGGCAGTACAAATTATGGCTACACCTTC
CDR3 protein: CASSLLGSTNYGYTF
clone size: NA
J gene: TRBJ1-2
CDR3 length: 15
D gene: NA
V gene: TRBV7-9

CDR3 DNA: TGTGCCAGTAGTCCCGTATGGCACACTGAAGCTTTCTTT
CDR3 protein: CASSPVWHTEAFF
clone size: few
J gene: TRBJ1-1
CDR3 length: 13
D gene: NA
V gene: TRBV19

CDR3 DNA: TGTGCCAGCAGCTCAGAGGGCGTGAAGCAGTTCTTC
CDR3 protein: CASSSEGVKQFF
clone size: NA
J gene: TRBJ2-1
CDR3 length: 12
D gene: NA
V gene: TRBV7-9

CDR3 DNA: TGCGCCAGCAGCCAAGATCCTTTAGGGACAGGGGGCGTTTGGGGAGAAAAACTGTTTTTT
CDR3 protein: CASSQDPLGTGGVWGEKLFF
clone size: NA
J gene: TRBJ1-4
CDR3 length: 20
D gene: TRBD1
V gene: TRBV4-1

CDR3 DNA: TGTGCCAGCAGCCTTCTCCTAGCGGACACAGATACGCAGTATTTT
CDR3 protein: CASSLLLADTDTQYF
clone size: NA
J gene: TRBJ2-3
CDR3 length: 15
D gene: TRBD2
V gene: TRBV27

CDR3 DNA: TGTGCCAGCAGCGTAGGAGGGCCCGGGGCCAACGTCCTGACTTTC
CDR3 protein: CASSVGGPGANVLTF
clone size: once
J gene: TRBJ2-6
CDR3 length: 15
D gene: NA
V gene: TRBV9

CDR3 DNA: TGTGCCAGCAGTTTAAGGGCTAGCGGGTTAAGCTACGAGCAGTACTTC
CDR3 protein: CASSLRASGLSYEQYF
clone size: NA
J gene: TRBJ2-7
CDR3 length: 16
D gene: TRBD2
V gene: TRBV28

CDR3 DNA: TGTGCCAGCAGCGTAGATGGAACAGGGCATTGGGGGGCCAACGTCCTGACTTTC
CDR3 protein: CASSVDGTGHWGANVLTF
clone size: NA
J gene: TRBJ2-6
CDR3 length: 18
D gene: NA
V gene: TRBV9

CDR3 DNA: TGTGCCAGCACAAACGCCGGGACAGCCTATGGCTACACCTTC
CDR3 protein: CASTNAGTAYGYTF
clone size: once
J gene: TRBJ1-2
CDR3 length: 14
D gene: TRBD1
V gene: TRBV28

CDR3 DNA: TGTGCCAGCAGCCCCCGGGACAGGGAACACCATGGCTACACCTTC
CDR3 protein: CASSPRDREHHGYTF
clone size: NA
J gene: TRBJ1-2
CDR3 length: 15
D gene: TRBD1
V gene: TRBV3-1/TRBV3-2

CDR3 DNA: TGTGCCAGCAGGACTGACAGGGCCACTGAAGCTTTCTTT
CDR3 protein: CASRTDRATEAFF
clone size: NA
J gene: TRBJ1-1
CDR3 length: 13
D gene: TRBD1
V gene: TRBV7-3

CDR3 DNA: TGTGCCAGCAGCCAAGGAGCGGGAGGGCCGAAGCCCTACGAGCAGTACTTC
CDR3 protein: CASSQGAGGPKPYEQYF
clone size: NA
J gene: TRBJ2-7
CDR3 length: 17
D gene: TRBD2
V gene: TRBV3-1/TRBV3-2

CDR3 DNA: TGTGCCAGCAGTTACTCGCGGGAGGATACGCAGTATTTT
CDR3 protein: CASSYSREDTQYF
clone size: NA
J gene: TRBJ2-3
CDR3 length: 13
D gene: TRBD2
V gene: TRBV6-5

CDR3 DNA: TGCGCCAGCAGCTTGCAGGGGGTGGCCTATGGCTACACCTTC
CDR3 protein: CASSLQGVAYGYTF
clone size: once
J gene: TRBJ1-2
CDR3 length: 14
D gene: TRBD1
V gene: TRBV5-1

CDR3 DNA: TGTGCCAGCAGTTACGGGACAGGGTGGGCGAGCACTGAAGCTTTCTTT
CDR3 protein: CASSYGTGWASTEAFF
clone size: once
J gene: TRBJ1-1
CDR3 length: 16
D gene: TRBD1
V gene: TRBV6-2/TRBV6-3

CDR3 DNA: TGTGCCAGCAGTGTCAGGGGGCGCACTAATGAAAAACTGTTTTTT
CDR3 protein: CASSVRGRTNEKLFF
clone size: NA
J gene: TRBJ1-4
CDR3 length: 15
D gene: TRBD1
V gene: TRBV2

CDR3 DNA: TGCGCCAGCAGGGGGTGGGATGGAGGCTCCGATACGCAGTATTTT
CDR3 protein: CASRGWDGGSDTQYF
clone size: NA
J gene: TRBJ2-3
CDR3 length: 15
D gene: NA
V gene: TRBV4-1

CDR3 DNA: TGTGCCAGCAGCTTAGACTCGGGGAACACCATATATTTT
CDR3 protein: CASSLDSGNTIYF
clone size: once
J gene: TRBJ1-3
CDR3 length: 13
D gene: NA
V gene: TRBV11-3